Here is one T cell receptor beta chain with its context. This sample was taken from a study of CD8 T cells in Susac syndrome. RNA totalling 0.5 to 1 ug underwent reverse transcription with random hexamers. The immunoSEQ assay covered 54 Vbeta and 13 Jbeta segments for CDR3. TCRdb re-analysed the immunoSEQ multiplex PCR reads in MiXCR, keeping a single row per CDR3 protein. The table has fewer than 350,000 distinct CDR3 sequences, 92% seen once. J was trimmed by 3 bases and V by 0 bases; bases with no gene match: 2. Germline CDR1 and CDR2: MNHNY and SVGAGI (reference sequence). The CDR3 contains 14 residues. FACS was used to enrich TEMRA cells, whereas the CD8+ and CD4+ T cells were obtained by negative isolation.

The receptor was isolated from a human donor with multiple sclerosis. The chain employs TRBV6-6 and TRBJ2-7; 7 nucleotides line up with TRBD2. The sequencing sample was made of CD4+ T cells from PBMCs. The DNA of the CDR3 is TGTGCCAGCAGTTACTCGGCGGGGGTCTACGAGCAGTACTTC. It translates to CASSYSAGVYEQYF.